This T cell receptor (beta chain) was obtained from a study of T cell repertoires in cytomegalovirus infection. For the study at large: Public TCR beta signature analysis indicated the presence of both CMV infection and matching HLA type. General study points: Dominating the ex vivo response were TCR beta clonotypes that were CMV-specific and HLA-C-restricted. Summed public TCR beta family frequency identified CMV carriers bearing the relevant HLA.

This clonotype was seen a handful of times. Its antigen is undetermined. Via MiXCR, TCRdb re-called the reads, giving one row per CDR3 protein. The sample lists some 900,000 distinct CDR3 sequences; about 31% were seen once. The sequence came from a human donor in good health (CMV status not recorded). Some clones in this sample may be carry-over from other donors' samples. Material: cultured CD8+ T cells from PBMCs, obtained from culture after CMV antigen stimulation.

The CDR3 protein is CASSLTGLAKNIQYF. In nucleotides, the CDR3 is TGTGCCAGCAGTTTGACAGGACTAGCCAAAAACATTCAGTACTTC. This chain uses TRBV27 with TRBJ2-4, with D maybe TRBD1 (6 bases). Trimming removed 3 bases at V and 0 bases at J, with 9 bases between. CDR1 is MNHEY and CDR2 is SMNVEV in the germline V gene (reference sequence). This CDR3 has 15 amino acids.